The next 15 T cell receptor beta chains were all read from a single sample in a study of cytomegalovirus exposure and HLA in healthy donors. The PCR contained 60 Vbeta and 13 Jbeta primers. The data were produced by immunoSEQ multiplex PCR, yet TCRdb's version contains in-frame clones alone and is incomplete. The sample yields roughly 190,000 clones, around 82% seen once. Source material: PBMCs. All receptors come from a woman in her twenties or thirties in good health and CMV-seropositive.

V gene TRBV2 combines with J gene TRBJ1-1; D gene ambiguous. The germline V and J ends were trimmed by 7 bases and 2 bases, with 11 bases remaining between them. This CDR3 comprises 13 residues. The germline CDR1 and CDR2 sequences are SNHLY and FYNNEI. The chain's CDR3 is CASTNYRNTEAFF. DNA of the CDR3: TGTGCCAGCACTAATTACCGAAACACTGAAGCTTTCTTT.

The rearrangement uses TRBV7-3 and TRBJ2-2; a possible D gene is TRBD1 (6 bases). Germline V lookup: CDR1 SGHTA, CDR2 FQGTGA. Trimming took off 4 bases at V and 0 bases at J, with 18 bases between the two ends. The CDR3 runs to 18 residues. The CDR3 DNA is TGTGCCAGCAGCTACACTGGGGGCAGCGACTCGAACACCGGGGAGCTGTTTTTT. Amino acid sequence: CASSYTGGSDSNTGELFF.

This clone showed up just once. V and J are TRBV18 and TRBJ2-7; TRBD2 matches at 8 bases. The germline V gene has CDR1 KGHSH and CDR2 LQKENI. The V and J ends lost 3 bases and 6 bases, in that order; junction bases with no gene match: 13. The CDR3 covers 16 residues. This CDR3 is CASSPSSGTAGGEQYF. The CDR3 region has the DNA TGTGCCAGCTCACCCTCGTCCGGGACGGCGGGGGGCGAGCAGTACTTC.

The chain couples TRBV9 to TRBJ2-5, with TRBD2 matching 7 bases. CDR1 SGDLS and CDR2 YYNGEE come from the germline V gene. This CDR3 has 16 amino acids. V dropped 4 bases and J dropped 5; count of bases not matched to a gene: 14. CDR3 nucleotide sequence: TGTGCCAGCAGCTTTGAGGGAGGGTGGAGGTGGGAGACCCAGTACTTC. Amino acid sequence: CASSFEGGWRWETQYF.

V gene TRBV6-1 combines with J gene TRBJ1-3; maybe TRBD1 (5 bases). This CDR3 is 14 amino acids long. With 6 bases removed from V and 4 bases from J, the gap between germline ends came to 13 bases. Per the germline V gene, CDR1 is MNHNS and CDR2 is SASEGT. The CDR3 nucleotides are TGTGCCAGCAGCCATGGAGGGACCGGAAACACCATATATTTT. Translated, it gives CASSHGGTGNTIYF.

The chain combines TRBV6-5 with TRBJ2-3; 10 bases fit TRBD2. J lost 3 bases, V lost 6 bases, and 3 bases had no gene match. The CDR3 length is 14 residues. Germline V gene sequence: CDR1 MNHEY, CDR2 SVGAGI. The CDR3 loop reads CASRVSGGTDTQYF. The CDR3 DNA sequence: TGTGCCAGCAGAGTTAGCGGGGGGACAGATACGCAGTATTTT.

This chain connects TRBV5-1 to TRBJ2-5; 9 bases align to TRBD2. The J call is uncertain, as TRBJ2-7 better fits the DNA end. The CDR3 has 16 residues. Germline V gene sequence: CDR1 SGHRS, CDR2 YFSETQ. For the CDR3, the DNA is TGCGCCAGCAGCTCCCAGGGCGGGGGGGCGTCCTACGAGCAGTACTTC. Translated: CASSSQGGGASYEQYF.

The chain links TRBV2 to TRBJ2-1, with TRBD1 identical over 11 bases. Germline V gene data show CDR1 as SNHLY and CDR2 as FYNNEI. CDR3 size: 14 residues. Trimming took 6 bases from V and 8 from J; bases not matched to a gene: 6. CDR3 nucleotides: TGTGCCAGCAGCGGGACAGGGGGTCTGGATGAGCAGTTCTTC. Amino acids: CASSGTGGLDEQFF.

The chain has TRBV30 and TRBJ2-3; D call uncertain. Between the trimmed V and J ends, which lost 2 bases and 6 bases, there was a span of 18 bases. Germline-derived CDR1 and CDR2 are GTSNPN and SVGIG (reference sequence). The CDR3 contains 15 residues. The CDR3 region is CAWSPPWQEVDTQYF. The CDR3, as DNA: TGTGCCTGGAGTCCCCCCTGGCAAGAGGTGGATACGCAGTATTTT.

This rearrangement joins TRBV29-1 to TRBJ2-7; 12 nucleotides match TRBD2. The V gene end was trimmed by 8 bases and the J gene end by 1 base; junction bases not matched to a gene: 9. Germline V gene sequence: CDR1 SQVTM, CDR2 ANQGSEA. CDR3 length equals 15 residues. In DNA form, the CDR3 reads TGCAGCATCGCCCAAGGACTAGCGGGATCCTACGAGCAGTACTTC. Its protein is CSIAQGLAGSYEQYF.

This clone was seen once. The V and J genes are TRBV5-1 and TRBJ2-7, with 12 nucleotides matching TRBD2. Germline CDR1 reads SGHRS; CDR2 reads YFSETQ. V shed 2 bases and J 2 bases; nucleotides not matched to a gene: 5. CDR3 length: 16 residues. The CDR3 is CASSFILAGGPYEQYF. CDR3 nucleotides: TGCGCCAGCAGCTTCATCCTAGCGGGAGGGCCCTACGAGCAGTACTTC. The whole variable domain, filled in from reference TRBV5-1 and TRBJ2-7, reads KAGVTQTPRYLIKTRGQQVTLSCSPISGHRSVSWYQQTPGQGLQFLFEYFSETQRNKGNFPGRFSGRQFSNSRSEMNVSTLELGDSALYLCASSFILAGGPYEQYFGPGTRLTVT.

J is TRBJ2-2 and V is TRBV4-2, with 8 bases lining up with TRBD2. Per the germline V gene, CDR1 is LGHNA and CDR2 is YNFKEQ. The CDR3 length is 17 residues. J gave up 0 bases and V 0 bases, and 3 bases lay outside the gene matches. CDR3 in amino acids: CASSQDPGRANTGELFF. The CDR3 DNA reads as TGTGCCAGCAGCCAAGACCCCGGGAGGGCGAACACCGGGGAGCTGTTTTTT.

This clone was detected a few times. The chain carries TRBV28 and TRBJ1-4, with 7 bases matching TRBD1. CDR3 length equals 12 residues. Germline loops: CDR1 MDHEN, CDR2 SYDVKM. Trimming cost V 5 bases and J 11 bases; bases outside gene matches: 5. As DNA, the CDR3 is TGTGCCAGCAGTGTCTCAGGGGGGAAACTGTTTTTT. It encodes CASSVSGGKLFF.

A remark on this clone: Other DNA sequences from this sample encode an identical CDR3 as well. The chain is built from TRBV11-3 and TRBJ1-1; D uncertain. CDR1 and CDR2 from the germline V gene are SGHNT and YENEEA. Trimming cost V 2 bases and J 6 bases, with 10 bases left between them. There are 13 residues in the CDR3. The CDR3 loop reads CASSLQESAEAFF. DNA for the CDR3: TGTGCCAGCAGCTTACAGGAAAGTGCTGAAGCTTTCTTT.

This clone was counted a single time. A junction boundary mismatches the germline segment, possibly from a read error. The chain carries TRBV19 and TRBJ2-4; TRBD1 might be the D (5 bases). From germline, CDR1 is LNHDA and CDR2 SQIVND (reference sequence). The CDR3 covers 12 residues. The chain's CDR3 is CASKGIQNSQYF. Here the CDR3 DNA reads TGTGCCAGTAAGGGGATCCAAAACAGTCAGTACTTC. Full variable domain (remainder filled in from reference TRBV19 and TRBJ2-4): DGGITQSPKYLFRKEGQNVTLSCEQNLNHDAMYWYRQDPGQGLRLIYYSQIVNDFQKGDIAEGYSVSREKKESFPLTVTSAQKNPTAFYLCASKGIQNSQYFGAGTRLSVL.